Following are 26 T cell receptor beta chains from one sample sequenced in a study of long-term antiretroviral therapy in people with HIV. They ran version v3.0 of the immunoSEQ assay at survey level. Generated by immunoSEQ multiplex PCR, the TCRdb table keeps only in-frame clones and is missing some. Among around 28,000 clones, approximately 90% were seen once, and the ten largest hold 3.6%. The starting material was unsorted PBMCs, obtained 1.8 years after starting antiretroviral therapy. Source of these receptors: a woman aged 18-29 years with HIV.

The CDR3 bases are TGTGCCAGCAGTTTTAACGGGCTCATGAACACTGAAGCTTTCTTT. Residues: CASSFNGLMNTEAFF. The chain uses TRBV28 and TRBJ1-1; D gene uncertain. Trimming removed 3 bases at V and 0 bases at J, with 11 bases between. Germline V gene data show CDR1 as MDHEN and CDR2 as SYDVKM. The CDR3 covers 15 residues.

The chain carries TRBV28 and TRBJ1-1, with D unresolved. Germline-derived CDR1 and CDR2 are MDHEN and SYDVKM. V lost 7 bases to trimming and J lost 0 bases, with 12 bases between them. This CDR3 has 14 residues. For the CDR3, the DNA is TGTGCCAGCAACCGTGGAGGGTTGAACACTGAAGCTTTCTTT. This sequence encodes CASNRGGLNTEAFF.

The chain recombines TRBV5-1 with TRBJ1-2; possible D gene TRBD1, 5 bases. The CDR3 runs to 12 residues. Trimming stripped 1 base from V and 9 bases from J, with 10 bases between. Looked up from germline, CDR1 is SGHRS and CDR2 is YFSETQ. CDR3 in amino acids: CASSLSDTSYTF. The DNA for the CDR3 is TGCGCCAGCAGCTTGTCGGACACAAGCTACACCTTC.

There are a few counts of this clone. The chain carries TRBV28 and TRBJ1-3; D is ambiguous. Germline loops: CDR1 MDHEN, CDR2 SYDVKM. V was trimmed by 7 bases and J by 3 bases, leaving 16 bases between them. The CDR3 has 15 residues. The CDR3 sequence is CASTGPVRFGNTIYF. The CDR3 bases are TGTGCCAGCACCGGTCCCGTAAGGTTTGGAAACACCATATATTTT.

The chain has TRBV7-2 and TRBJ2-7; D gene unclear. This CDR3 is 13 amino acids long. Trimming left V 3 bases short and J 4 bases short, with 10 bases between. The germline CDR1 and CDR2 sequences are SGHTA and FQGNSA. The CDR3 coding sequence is TGTGCCAGCAGCTTCCAGGCCCCGTACGAGCAGTACTTC. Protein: CASSFQAPYEQYF.

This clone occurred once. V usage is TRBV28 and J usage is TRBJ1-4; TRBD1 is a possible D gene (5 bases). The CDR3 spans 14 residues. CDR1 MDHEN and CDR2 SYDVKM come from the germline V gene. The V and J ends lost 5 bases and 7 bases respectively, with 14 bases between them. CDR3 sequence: CASSTPGLPEKLFF. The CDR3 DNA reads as TGTGCCAGCAGTACCCCGGGACTACCTGAAAAACTGTTTTTT.

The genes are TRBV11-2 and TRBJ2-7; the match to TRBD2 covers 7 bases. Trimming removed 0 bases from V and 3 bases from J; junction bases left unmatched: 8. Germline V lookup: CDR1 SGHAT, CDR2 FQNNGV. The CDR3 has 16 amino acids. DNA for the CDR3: TGTGCCAGCAGCTTAGATGGCGGGAGCTCTATCTACGAGCAGTACTTC. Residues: CASSLDGGSSIYEQYF.

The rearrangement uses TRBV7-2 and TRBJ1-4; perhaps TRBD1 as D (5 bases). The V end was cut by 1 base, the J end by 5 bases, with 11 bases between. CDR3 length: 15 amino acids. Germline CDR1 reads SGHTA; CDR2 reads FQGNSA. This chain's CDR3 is CASSLDQGRNEKLFF. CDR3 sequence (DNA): TGTGCCAGCAGCTTAGATCAGGGACGGAATGAAAAACTGTTTTTT.

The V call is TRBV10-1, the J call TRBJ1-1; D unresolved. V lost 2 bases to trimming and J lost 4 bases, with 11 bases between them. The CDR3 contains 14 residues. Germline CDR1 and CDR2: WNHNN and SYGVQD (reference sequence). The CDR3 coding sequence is TGCGCCAGCAGTGAGGGAGGATGGAGCACTGAAGCTTTCTTT. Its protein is CASSEGGWSTEAFF.

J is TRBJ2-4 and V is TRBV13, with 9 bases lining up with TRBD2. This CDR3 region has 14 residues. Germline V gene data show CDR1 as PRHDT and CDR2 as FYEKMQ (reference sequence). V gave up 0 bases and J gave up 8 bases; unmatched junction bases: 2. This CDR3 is CASSLGREGDIQYF. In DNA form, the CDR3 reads TGTGCCAGCAGCTTAGGGCGGGAGGGGGACATTCAGTACTTC.

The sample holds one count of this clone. The CDR3 loop is CASSVALTSGSNEQFF. In nucleotides, the CDR3 is TGTGCCAGCAGCGTAGCGCTCACTAGCGGGAGTAATGAGCAGTTCTTC. The V gene is TRBV9, the J gene TRBJ2-1, with 11 bases lining up with TRBD2. CDR1 is SGDLS and CDR2 is YYNGEE in the germline V gene. Trimming took 0 bases from V and 7 from J; bases not matched to a gene: 6. The CDR3 extends over 16 amino acids.

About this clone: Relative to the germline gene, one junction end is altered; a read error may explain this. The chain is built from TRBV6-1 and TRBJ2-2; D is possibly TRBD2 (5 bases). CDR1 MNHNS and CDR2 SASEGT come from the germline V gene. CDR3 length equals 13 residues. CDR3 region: CASSEGANPPGVF. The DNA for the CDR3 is TGTGCCAGCAGTGAAGGGGCAAACCCTCCCGGGGTTTTT.

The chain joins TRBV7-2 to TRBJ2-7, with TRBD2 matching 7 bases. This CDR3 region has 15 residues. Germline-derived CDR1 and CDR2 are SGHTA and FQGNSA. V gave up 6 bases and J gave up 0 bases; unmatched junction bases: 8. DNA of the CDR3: TGTGCCAGCAGTTCGACTAGCACCAACTCCTACGAGCAGTACTTC. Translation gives CASSSTSTNSYEQYF.

CDR3 DNA sequence: TGTGCCAGCAGTTTCGGCGGGGGGGCTTACAATGAGCAGTTCTTC. It yields the protein CASSFGGGAYNEQFF. The chain recombines TRBV27 with TRBJ2-1; 9 bases fit TRBD2. Germline V gene sequence: CDR1 MNHEY, CDR2 SMNVEV (reference sequence). J gave up 4 bases and V 3 bases, and 4 bases lay outside the gene matches. The CDR3 totals 15 residues.

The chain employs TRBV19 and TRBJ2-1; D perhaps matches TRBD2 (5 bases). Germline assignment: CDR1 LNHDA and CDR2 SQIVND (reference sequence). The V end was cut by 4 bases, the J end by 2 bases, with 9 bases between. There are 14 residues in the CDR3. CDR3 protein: CASSKRSPYNEQFF. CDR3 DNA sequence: TGTGCCAGTAGTAAGCGGAGTCCCTACAATGAGCAGTTCTTC. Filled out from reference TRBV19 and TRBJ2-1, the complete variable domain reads DGGITQSPKYLFRKEGQNVTLSCEQNLNHDAMYWYRQDPGQGLRLIYYSQIVNDFQKGDIAEGYSVSREKKESFPLTVTSAQKNPTAFYLCASSKRSPYNEQFFGPGTRLTVL.

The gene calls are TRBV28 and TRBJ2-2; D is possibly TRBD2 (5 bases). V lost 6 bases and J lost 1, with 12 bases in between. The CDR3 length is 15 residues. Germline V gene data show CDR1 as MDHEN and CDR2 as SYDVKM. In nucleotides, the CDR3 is TGTGCCAGCAGCACTAGAACAGTGAACACCGGGGAGCTGTTTTTT. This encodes CASSTRTVNTGELFF.

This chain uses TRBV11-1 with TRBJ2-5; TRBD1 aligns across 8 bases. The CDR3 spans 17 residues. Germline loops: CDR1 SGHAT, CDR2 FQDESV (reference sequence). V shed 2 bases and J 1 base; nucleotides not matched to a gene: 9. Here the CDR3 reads CASSLNTLGTGQETQYF. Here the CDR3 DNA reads TGTGCCAGCAGCTTAAACACCCTAGGGACAGGCCAAGAGACCCAGTACTTC. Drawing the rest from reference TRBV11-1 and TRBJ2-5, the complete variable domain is EAEVAQSPRYKITEKSQAVAFWCDPISGHATLYWYRQILGQGPELLVQFQDESVVDDSQLPKDRFSAERLKGVDSTLKIQPAELGDSAMYLCASSLNTLGTGQETQYFGPGTRLLVL.

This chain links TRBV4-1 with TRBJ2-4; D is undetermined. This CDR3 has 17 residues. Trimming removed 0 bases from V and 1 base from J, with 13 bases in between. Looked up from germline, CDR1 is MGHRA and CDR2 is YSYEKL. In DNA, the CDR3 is TGCGCCAGCAGCCAAGATGGTATGGTTTTGGCCAAAAACATTCAGTACTTC. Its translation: CASSQDGMVLAKNIQYF.

This CDR3 is CASSLAGGQPQHF. CDR3 nucleotide sequence: TGTGCCAGCAGCTTAGCGGGCGGCCAGCCCCAGCATTTT. V usage is TRBV7-9 and J usage is TRBJ1-5; D is unclear. V lost 0 bases and J 7 bases, leaving 7 bases between the germline ends. Germline CDR1 and CDR2: SEHNR and FQNEAQ (reference sequence). CDR3 length: 13 amino acids.

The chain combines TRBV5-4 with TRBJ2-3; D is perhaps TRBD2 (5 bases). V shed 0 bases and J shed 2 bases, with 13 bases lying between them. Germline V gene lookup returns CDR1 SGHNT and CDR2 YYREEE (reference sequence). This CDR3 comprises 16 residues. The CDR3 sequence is CASSLDPAATTDTQYF. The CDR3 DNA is TGTGCCAGCAGCTTGGACCCAGCGGCAACCACAGATACGCAGTATTTT.

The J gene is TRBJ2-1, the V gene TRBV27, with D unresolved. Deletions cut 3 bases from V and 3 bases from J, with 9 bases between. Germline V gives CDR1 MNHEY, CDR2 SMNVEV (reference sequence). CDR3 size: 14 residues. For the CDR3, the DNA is TGTGCCAGCAGTTTCGACAATTTCTACAATGAGCAGTTCTTC. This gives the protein CASSFDNFYNEQFF.

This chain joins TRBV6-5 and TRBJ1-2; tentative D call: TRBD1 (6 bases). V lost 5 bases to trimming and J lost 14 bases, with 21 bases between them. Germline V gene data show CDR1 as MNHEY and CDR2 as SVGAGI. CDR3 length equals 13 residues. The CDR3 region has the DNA TGTGCCAGCAGTCAGGGACATCTCCTCACTTATACCTTC. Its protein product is CASSQGHLLTYTF.

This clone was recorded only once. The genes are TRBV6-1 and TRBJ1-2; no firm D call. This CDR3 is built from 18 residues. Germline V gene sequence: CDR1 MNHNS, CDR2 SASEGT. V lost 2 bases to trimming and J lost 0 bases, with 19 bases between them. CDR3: CASSELFSVGLANYGYTF. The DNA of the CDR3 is TGTGCCAGCAGTGAATTATTTTCGGTCGGCCTAGCTAACTATGGCTACACCTTC.

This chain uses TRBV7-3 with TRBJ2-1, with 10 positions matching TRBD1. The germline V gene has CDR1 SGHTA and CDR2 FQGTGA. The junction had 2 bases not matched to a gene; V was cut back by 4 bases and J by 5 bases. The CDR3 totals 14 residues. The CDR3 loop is CASSWTGGDNEQFF. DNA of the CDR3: TGTGCCAGCAGCTGGACAGGGGGGGACAATGAGCAGTTCTTC.

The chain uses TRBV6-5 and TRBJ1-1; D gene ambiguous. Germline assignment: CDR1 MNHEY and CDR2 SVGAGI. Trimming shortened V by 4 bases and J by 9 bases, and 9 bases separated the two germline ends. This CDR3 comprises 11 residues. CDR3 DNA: TGTGCCAGCAGTTTGGGTTACAAAGCTTTCTTT. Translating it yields CASSLGYKAFF.

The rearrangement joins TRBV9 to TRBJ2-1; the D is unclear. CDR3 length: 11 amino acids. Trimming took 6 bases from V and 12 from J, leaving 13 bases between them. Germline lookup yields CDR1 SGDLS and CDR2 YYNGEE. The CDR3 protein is CASTLPWGQFF. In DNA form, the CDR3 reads TGTGCCAGCACGCTTCCCTGGGGGCAGTTCTTC.